Below, 30 T cell receptor beta chains from the same sample are listed, as sequenced in a study of OX40 agonist ivuxolimab in advanced cancers. Generated by immunoSEQ multiplex PCR, the TCRdb table keeps only in-frame clones and is missing some. Among some 78,000 clones, approximately 90% were seen once, and the ten largest hold approximately 0.43%. This specimen consisted of CD4+ or CD8+ T cells sorted from blood, obtained in a trial of the OX40 agonist ivuxolimab. The receptors were gathered from an adult with an advanced solid tumor such as melanoma, head and neck, liver or kidney cancer.

The chain recombines TRBV5-5 with TRBJ1-1; D is unresolved. This CDR3 contains 15 residues. From germline, CDR1 is SGHKS and CDR2 YYEKEE (reference sequence). V lost 3 bases and J 0 bases, leaving 12 bases between the germline ends. CDR3 sequence reads: CASSWEGAMNTEAFF. In DNA, the CDR3 is TGTGCCAGCAGCTGGGAGGGCGCCATGAACACTGAAGCTTTCTTT.

The genes are TRBV18 and TRBJ2-1, with D perhaps matching TRBD2 (5 bases). The V gene's germline CDR1 is KGHSH and CDR2 LQKENI. The CDR3 has 14 amino acids. V was cut by 6 bases and J by 5 bases, with 14 bases left in between. CDR3 sequence (DNA): TGTGCCAGCTCCCCCCGGGGAGACCACAATGAGCAGTTCTTC. Translating it yields CASSPRGDHNEQFF.

This clone was counted once. The chain is built from TRBV28 and TRBJ1-2; D call uncertain. V lost 3 bases to trimming and J lost 3 bases, with 5 bases between them. Looked up from germline, CDR1 is MDHEN and CDR2 is SYDVKM. The length of the CDR3 is 12 residues. This chain's CDR3 is CASSLRDYGYTF. DNA for the CDR3: TGTGCCAGCAGTTTGCGGGACTATGGCTACACCTTC.

The chain couples TRBV7-2 to TRBJ2-7, with 9 bases identical to TRBD1. V shed 3 bases and J 2 bases; nucleotides not matched to a gene: 5. The CDR3 contains 15 residues. CDR1 and CDR2 (germline): SGHTA, FQGNSA. CDR3 protein: CASSFNRGLAYEQYF. Here the CDR3 DNA reads TGTGCCAGCAGCTTTAACAGGGGGCTCGCCTACGAGCAGTACTTC.

Concerning this clone: The missing conserved phenylalanine or tryptophan at the end of this CDR3 makes a read error likely. The V call is TRBV11-2, the J call TRBJ1-6; D is undetermined. Germline CDR1 reads SGHAT; CDR2 reads FQNNGV. Between the trimmed V and J ends, which lost 5 bases and 7 bases, there was a span of 6 bases. CDR3 length equals 12 residues. The CDR3 loop reads CASSDRNSPLHL. DNA of the CDR3: TGTGCCAGCAGCGACCGGAATTCACCCCTCCACCTT.

The chain couples TRBV15 to TRBJ2-5; 10 nucleotides match TRBD1. The CDR3 extends over 18 amino acids. V lost 3 bases, J lost 1 base, and 11 bases stayed unmatched. CDR1 and CDR2 from the germline V gene are LNHNV and YYDKDF (reference sequence). Here the CDR3 DNA reads TGTGCCACCAGCAGCTTCTGGGGCGGGACAGGGGCCCAAGAGACCCAGTACTTC. Its translation is CATSSFWGGTGAQETQYF.

The chain's CDR3 is CASRPTGYTSYEQYF. The DNA for the CDR3 is TGTGCCAGCAGGCCCACAGGATATACGTCCTACGAGCAGTACTTC. J is TRBJ2-7 and V is TRBV6-1, with D possibly TRBD1 on 5 matching bases. V was trimmed by 6 bases and J by 1 base, leaving 16 bases between them. Germline V gives CDR1 MNHNS, CDR2 SASEGT. The CDR3 extends over 15 amino acids.

This clone was seen a single time. The gene calls are TRBV7-2 and TRBJ1-2; TRBD1 might be the D (6 bases). Trimming took 5 bases from V and 0 from J, leaving 13 bases between them. The CDR3 covers 15 residues. Germline V lookup: CDR1 SGHTA, CDR2 FQGNSA. This chain's CDR3 is CASSLQGVANYGYTF. The DNA of the CDR3 is TGTGCCAGCAGCCTACAGGGTGTCGCTAACTATGGCTACACCTTC.

This clone was counted a few times. The CDR3 carries no conserved terminal phenylalanine or tryptophan, so it likely arises from a read error. Because the CDR3's place on the DNA is in doubt, the DNA is left out and the CDR3 is given as listed by TCRdb. The chain joins TRBV6-6 to TRBJ2-7; the table's D call TRBD1 went unverified against the DNA. Germline V gene sequence: CDR1 MNHNY, CDR2 SVGAGI (reference sequence). The CDR3 is 13 amino acids long, termini counted. The CDR3 is CASSYSNRQYVLL.

This clone was seen just once. The chain couples TRBV11-3 to TRBJ2-7; tentative D call: TRBD1 (6 bases). CDR1 is SGHNT and CDR2 is YENEEA in the germline V gene. This CDR3 has 16 residues. V was trimmed by 4 bases and J by 3 bases, leaving 19 bases between them. In DNA form, the CDR3 reads TGTGCCAGCAGCTCCTCTCCTAGTGGGGGACACTACGAGCAGTACTTC. Its protein product is CASSSSPSGGHYEQYF. The variable domain in full, with the rest retrieved from reference TRBV11-3 and TRBJ2-7, is EAGVVQSPRYKIIEKKQPVAFWCNPISGHNTLYWYLQNLGQGPELLIRYENEEAVDDSQLPKDRFSAERLKGVDSTLKIQPAELGDSAVYLCASSSSPSGGHYEQYFGPGTRLTVT.

V and J are TRBV6-1 and TRBJ1-1, with a possible D match to TRBD1 (5 bases). The CDR3 sequence is 14 residues long. V was clipped by 6 bases and J by 4 bases, with 15 bases between them. Germline assignment: CDR1 MNHNS and CDR2 SASEGT. The CDR3 DNA follows: TGTGCCAGCAGCGCTGTGTGGGGGGGCACTGAAGCTTTCTTT. Protein: CASSAVWGGTEAFF.

The V gene is TRBV6-1, the J gene TRBJ1-4; 8 bases fit TRBD1. The germline CDR1 and CDR2 sequences are MNHNS and SASEGT. This CDR3 contains 13 residues. Losses at the gene ends were 8 bases for V and 8 bases for J; bases not matched to a gene: 7. The DNA for the CDR3 is TGTGCCAGCTCGACAGGGGATTTCGAAAAACTGTTTTTT. It translates to CASSTGDFEKLFF.

The chain uses TRBV19 and TRBJ1-2, with D possibly being TRBD1 (5 bases). Germline assignment: CDR1 LNHDA and CDR2 SQIVND (reference sequence). V was shortened by 3 bases and J by 8 bases, with 19 bases between the two germline ends. The CDR3 consists of 15 residues. Here the CDR3 reads CASSIVSTGAGGYTF. CDR3 in DNA: TGTGCCAGTAGTATCGTCTCCACAGGAGCGGGGGGCTACACCTTC.

This rearrangement joins TRBV5-5 to TRBJ1-5; unclear D gene. In germline, CDR1 is SGHKS, CDR2 YYEKEE (reference sequence). CDR3 length equals 14 residues. V was shortened by 3 bases and J by 6 bases, with 13 bases between the two germline ends. DNA for the CDR3: TGTGCCAGCAGCTCCGAGGTTGGAGCTCAGCCCCAGCATTTT. Translated: CASSSEVGAQPQHF.

The gene calls are TRBV5-1 and TRBJ2-5; D gene ambiguous. The germline V and J ends were trimmed by 4 bases and 2 bases, with 12 bases remaining between them. CDR3 size: 14 residues. Germline CDR1 reads SGHRS; CDR2 reads YFSETQ. The CDR3, as DNA: TGCGCCAGCAGCCCCCAAACAGCGCAAGAGACCCAGTACTTC. This gives the protein CASSPQTAQETQYF.

A single count supports this clone. J is TRBJ1-2 and V is TRBV7-2, with 11 bases aligning to TRBD1. V was pared by 6 bases and J by 7 bases, with 7 bases of the junction left unmatched. The CDR3 sequence is 14 residues long. The germline gives CDR1 SGHTA, CDR2 FQGNSA. CDR3: CASRPGQGVGGYTF. In nucleotides, the CDR3 is TGTGCCAGCAGACCGGGACAGGGGGTGGGTGGCTACACCTTC.

The chain carries TRBV15 and TRBJ2-1, with no clear D. V was pared by 0 bases and J by 7 bases, with 7 bases between. CDR1 is LNHNV, CDR2 YYDKDF, per germline (reference sequence). The CDR3 consists of 13 residues. CDR3 protein: CATSRDQWNEQFF. The CDR3, as DNA: TGTGCCACCAGCAGAGATCAGTGGAATGAGCAGTTCTTC.

V gene TRBV28 combines with J gene TRBJ1-5; D is undetermined. The CDR3 runs to 13 residues. CDR1 is MDHEN and CDR2 is SYDVKM in the germline V gene. Trimming pared 7 bases from V and 5 bases from J, leaving 12 bases between. The CDR3: CASILGWDQPQHF. DNA for the CDR3: TGTGCCAGCATCTTGGGGTGGGATCAGCCCCAGCATTTT.

V gene TRBV2 combines with J gene TRBJ1-1; unclear D gene. V lost 3 bases and J 9 bases, leaving 14 bases between the germline ends. CDR3 length equals 13 residues. Germline V gene lookup returns CDR1 SNHLY and CDR2 FYNNEI. The CDR3 region has the DNA TGTGCCAGCAGTGACAGGTTCGACACCCAAGCTTTCTTT. Protein sequence: CASSDRFDTQAFF.

V is TRBV29-1 and J is TRBJ1-1; D may be TRBD1 (6 bases). Per the germline V gene, CDR1 is SQVTM and CDR2 is ANQGSEA. The CDR3 sequence is 11 residues long. V lost 6 bases, J lost 6 bases, and 11 bases lay in between. The CDR3 DNA sequence: TGCAGCGTCGAGGGGGGTCCTGAAGCTTTCTTT. Translation gives CSVEGGPEAFF.

The genes are TRBV2 and TRBJ2-5, with 7 bases matching TRBD2. The CDR3 runs to 13 residues. Germline V CDR1 and CDR2: SNHLY, FYNNEI. DNA for the CDR3: TGTACAATCGGTGGGGGGGATAGAGAGACCCAGTACTTC. It specifies CTIGGGDRETQYF.

The chain combines TRBV7-9 with TRBJ2-5; 7 nucleotides agree with TRBD2. The V gene's germline CDR1 is SEHNR and CDR2 FQNEAQ (reference sequence). Germline trimming cut 4 bases from V and 5 bases from J; bases unmatched to any gene: 7. The CDR3 totals 14 residues. The CDR3 loop reads CASSSGLGVETQYF. The CDR3 nucleotides read TGTGCCAGCAGCTCAGGACTAGGGGTTGAGACCCAGTACTTC. Combining the CDR3 with reference TRBV7-9 and TRBJ2-5 gives the whole variable domain DTGVSQNPRHKITKRGQNVTFRCDPISEHNRLYWYRQTLGQGPEFLTYFQNEAQLEKSRLLSDRFSAERPKGSFSTLEIQRTEQGDSAMYLCASSSGLGVETQYFGPGTRLLVL.

This chain uses TRBV19 with TRBJ1-5, with 10 bases that match TRBD1. V shed 7 bases and J 6 bases; nucleotides not matched to a gene: 9. The CDR3 extends over 15 amino acids. Germline V CDR1 and CDR2: LNHDA, SQIVND (reference sequence). The CDR3 region has the DNA TGTGCCAGTACTTTCGACGGGACAGGGGTTCAGCCCCAGCATTTT. It encodes CASTFDGTGVQPQHF. Drawing the rest from reference TRBV19 and TRBJ1-5, the complete variable domain is DGGITQSPKYLFRKEGQNVTLSCEQNLNHDAMYWYRQDPGQGLRLIYYSQIVNDFQKGDIAEGYSVSREKKESFPLTVTSAQKNPTAFYLCASTFDGTGVQPQHFGDGTRLSIL.

The CDR3 loop reads CASSVTPAAGELFF. The CDR3 DNA reads as TGTGCCAGCAGCGTAACCCCTGCCGCTGGGGAGCTGTTTTTT. The V and J genes are TRBV9 and TRBJ2-2, with no clear D. The CDR3 has 14 amino acids. V lost 1 base to trimming and J lost 8 bases, with 12 bases between them. CDR1 SGDLS and CDR2 YYNGEE come from the germline V gene.

This clone was recorded once. CDR3 sequence reads: CASSDRDRVTDTQYF. CDR3 bases: TGTGCCAGCAGTGACCGGGACAGGGTCACAGATACGCAGTATTTT. The chain joins TRBV6-1 to TRBJ2-3; 9 bases are shared with TRBD1. The CDR3 is 15 amino acids. Germline V gene lookup returns CDR1 MNHNS and CDR2 SASEGT. Trimming removed 3 bases from V and 2 bases from J; junction bases left unmatched: 3.

The chain recombines TRBV11-1 with TRBJ2-1; a weak D match, TRBD2 (5 bases). Trimming shortened V by 1 base and J by 12 bases, and 13 bases separated the two germline ends. There are 13 residues in the CDR3. Germline CDR1 and CDR2: SGHAT and FQDESV (reference sequence). Here the CDR3 DNA reads TGTGCCAGCAGCTTAGGATTGAGGGTAGGGCAGTTCTTC. It specifies CASSLGLRVGQFF. Full variable domain (missing parts from reference TRBV11-1 and TRBJ2-1): EAEVAQSPRYKITEKSQAVAFWCDPISGHATLYWYRQILGQGPELLVQFQDESVVDDSQLPKDRFSAERLKGVDSTLKIQPAELGDSAMYLCASSLGLRVGQFFGPGTRLTVL.

The gene calls are TRBV28 and TRBJ2-7; TRBD1 matches 8 bases. V lost 5 bases, J lost 6 bases, and 12 bases stayed unmatched. The CDR3 loop spans 15 amino acids. Germline V gives CDR1 MDHEN, CDR2 SYDVKM. The CDR3 protein is CASSLPGTGGSEQYF. CDR3 DNA sequence: TGTGCCAGCAGTCTGCCGGGAACAGGGGGTTCCGAGCAGTACTTC.

The chain has TRBV10-3 and TRBJ2-3; D unresolved. Germline V gene lookup returns CDR1 ENHRY and CDR2 SYGVKD. The CDR3 covers 16 residues. V was trimmed by 10 bases and J by 2 bases, leaving 22 bases between them. The CDR3 region has the DNA TGTGCCACGAGGCCCCCCCCCTCCCGACTCACAGATACGCAGTATTTT. Protein product: CATRPPPSRLTDTQYF.

The V call is TRBV16, the J call TRBJ2-1, with D maybe TRBD2 (5 bases). The CDR3 loop spans 16 amino acids. Between the trimmed V and J ends, which lost 0 bases and 5 bases, there was a span of 14 bases. Germline assignment: CDR1 KGHSY and CDR2 FQNENV. The CDR3 nucleotides read TGTGCCAGCAGCCAATCGGGGAGAAGAGGCGACAATGAGCAGTTCTTC. Amino acids: CASSQSGRRGDNEQFF.

This clone turned up a few times. V is TRBV7-9 and J is TRBJ1-1; the D is unclear. With 8 bases removed from V and 8 bases from J, the gap between germline ends came to 15 bases. The germline CDR1 and CDR2 sequences are SEHNR and FQNEAQ (reference sequence). The CDR3 is 12 residues long. The CDR3 DNA reads TGTGCCAGCGTAGCCCAACCGACGGAAGCTTTCTTT. This translates into CASVAQPTEAFF.